The clone carrying this TCR beta chain was seen only once. TCRdb keeps only in-frame clones here, not all; method: immunoSEQ multiplex PCR. The sample lists about 15,000 clones; almost 95% were seen once. This specimen comes from a study of blood T cell repertoires in COVID-19. Study in general: The study drew acute and convalescent COVID-19 samples from the United States, Italy and Spain.

The CDR3 covers 13 residues. Looked up from germline, CDR1 is SGHTA and CDR2 is FQGNSA. The TCR was taken from a human donor with active COVID-19. The donor label of this sample is uncertain. This sequence joins TRBV7-2 and TRBJ1-3; the match to TRBD1 covers 7 bases. What was sequenced was peripheral blood. The CDR3 sequence is CAKGAVSGNTIYF. The DNA of the CDR3 is TGTGCTAAGGGGGCCGTCTCTGGAAACACCATATATTTT.